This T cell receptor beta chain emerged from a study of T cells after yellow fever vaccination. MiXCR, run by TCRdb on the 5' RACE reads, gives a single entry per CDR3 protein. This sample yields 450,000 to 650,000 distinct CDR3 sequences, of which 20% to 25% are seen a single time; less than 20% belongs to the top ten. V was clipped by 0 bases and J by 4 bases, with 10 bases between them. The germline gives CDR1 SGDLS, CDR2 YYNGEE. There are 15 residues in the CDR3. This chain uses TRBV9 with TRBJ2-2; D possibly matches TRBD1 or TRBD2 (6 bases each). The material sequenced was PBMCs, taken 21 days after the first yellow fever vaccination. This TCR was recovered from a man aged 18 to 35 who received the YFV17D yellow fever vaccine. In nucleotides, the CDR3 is TGTGCCAGCAGCGTAGAGGGGGGAGGCACCGGGGAGCTGTTTTTT. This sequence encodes CASSVEGGGTGELFF.